This T cell receptor (beta chain) derives from a study of preoperative IRX-2 immunotherapy in early breast cancer. Described treatment: preoperative locoregional IRX-2 cytokine immunotherapy. This phase Ib study tested locoregional IRX-2 cytokine immunotherapy given before surgery. Clones were read by immunoSEQ multiplex PCR, and TCRdb kept only the in-frame ones, dropping some. Found here are 20,000 to 30,000 clones, 85% to 95% of them singletons; the top ten hold roughly 15%. This CDR3 comprises 13 residues. V lost 4 bases, J lost 16 bases, and 11 bases stayed unmatched. Germline V gene lookup returns CDR1 SEHNR and CDR2 FQNEAQ (reference sequence).

The receptor was derived from a human donor with breast cancer. Sequenced here: tumor tissue, sampled after IRX-2 immunotherapy. This chain links TRBV7-9 with TRBJ1-4, with TRBD1 matching 8 bases. CDR3: CASSSTDRVGWFF. In DNA form, the CDR3 reads TGTGCCAGCAGCTCCACGGACAGGGTAGGATGGTTTTTT.